This TCR beta chain was profiled in a study of T-cell reconstitution after alpha-beta-depleted transplantation in children. This CDR3 is 18 amino acids long. V gave up 9 bases and J gave up 0 bases; unmatched junction bases: 14. CDR1 and CDR2 (germline): SGHAT, FQDESV (reference sequence). Unique molecular identifiers were used in preparing the TCRbeta library. Via MiXCR, TCRdb re-called the PCR reads, giving one row per CDR3 protein. The sample has about 400,000 distinct CDR3 sequences, roughly 21% seen once. The genes are TRBV11-1 and TRBJ2-1, with 10 bases fitting TRBD2. The source of this sequence is a human donor who donated a stem cell graft to a child with acute myeloid leukemia. The sample consisted of PBMCs from the stem cell graft donor, taken from the stem cell graft. CDR3 loop: CASQTSGWRPSSYNEQFF. CDR3 DNA: TGTGCCAGTCAGACTAGCGGGTGGCGACCAAGCTCCTACAATGAGCAGTTCTTC.